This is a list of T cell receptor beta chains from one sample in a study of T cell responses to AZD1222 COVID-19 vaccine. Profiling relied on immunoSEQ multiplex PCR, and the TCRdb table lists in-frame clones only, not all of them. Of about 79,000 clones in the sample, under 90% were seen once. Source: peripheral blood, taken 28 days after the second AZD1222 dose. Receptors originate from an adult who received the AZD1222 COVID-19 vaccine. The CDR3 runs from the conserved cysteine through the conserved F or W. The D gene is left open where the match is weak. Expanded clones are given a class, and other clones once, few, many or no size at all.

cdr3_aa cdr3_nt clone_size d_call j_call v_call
CASSPQTGVISPLHF TGTGCCAGCAGTCCGCAGACAGGGGTAATTTCACCCCTCCACTTT - TRBD1 TRBJ1-6 TRBV27
CASSLEGLEQFF TGTGCCAGCAGCTTAGAGGGCCTTGAGCAGTTCTTC - - TRBJ2-1 TRBV11-1
CAISESNRGPNTGELFF TGTGCCATCAGTGAGTCGAATAGGGGGCCGAACACCGGGGAGCTGTTTTTT - TRBD1 TRBJ2-2 TRBV10-3
CASSTRTETYEQYF TGTGCCAGCAGCACGCGGACGGAGACCTACGAGCAGTACTTC - - TRBJ2-7 TRBV7-8
CASSAGSLGNQPQHF TGTGCCAGCAGTGCCGGGAGCTTGGGCAATCAGCCCCAGCATTTT - - TRBJ1-5 TRBV28
CASSPPSVGTGGYTF TGTGCCAGCTCACCACCGTCCGTAGGGACAGGAGGCTACACCTTC - TRBD1 TRBJ1-2 TRBV18
CATSDFGGDGYTF TGTGCCACCAGTGATTTTGGGGGCGATGGCTACACCTTC - - TRBJ1-2 TRBV24-1
CAIGVQGFNYGYTF TGTGCCATTGGAGTACAGGGCTTTAACTATGGCTACACCTTC few - TRBJ1-2 TRBV7-9
CASSYAADTGELFF TGTGCCAGCAGTTATGCTGCGGACACCGGGGAGCTGTTTTTT once - TRBJ2-2 TRBV27
CASISGADSGNTIYF TGTGCCAGCATTTCGGGGGCCGACTCTGGAAACACCATATATTTT - - TRBJ1-3 TRBV6-5
CASSPSWGYSGRRFYEQYF TGTGCCAGCAGTCCCAGTTGGGGGTATAGCGGAAGAAGATTCTACGAGCAGTACTTC - - TRBJ2-7 TRBV21-1
CASSFEQGTNEKLFF TGTGCCAGCAGCTTTGAGCAAGGGACTAATGAAAAACTGTTTTTT - - TRBJ1-4 TRBV7-2
CASSPSGQGGNGYTF TGTGCCAGCTCACCGTCTGGACAGGGGGGTAATGGCTACACCTTC - TRBD1 TRBJ1-2 TRBV18
CASSLGSGRATTDTQYF TGTGCCAGCAGTTTAGGTAGCGGGAGGGCCACTACAGATACGCAGTATTTT - TRBD2 TRBJ2-3 TRBV28
CASSSQGYGYTF TGTGCCAGCAGTTCACAGGGGTATGGCTACACCTTC once TRBD1 TRBJ1-2 TRBV6-1
CASSFTRGHGYTF TGTGCCAGCAGCTTCACCAGGGGGCATGGCTACACCTTC - TRBD1 TRBJ1-2 TRBV7-9
CASSEALPGIGLNYEQYF TGTGCCAGCAGTGAAGCGCTTCCCGGGATAGGATTAAACTACGAGCAGTACTTC - - TRBJ2-7 TRBV6-1